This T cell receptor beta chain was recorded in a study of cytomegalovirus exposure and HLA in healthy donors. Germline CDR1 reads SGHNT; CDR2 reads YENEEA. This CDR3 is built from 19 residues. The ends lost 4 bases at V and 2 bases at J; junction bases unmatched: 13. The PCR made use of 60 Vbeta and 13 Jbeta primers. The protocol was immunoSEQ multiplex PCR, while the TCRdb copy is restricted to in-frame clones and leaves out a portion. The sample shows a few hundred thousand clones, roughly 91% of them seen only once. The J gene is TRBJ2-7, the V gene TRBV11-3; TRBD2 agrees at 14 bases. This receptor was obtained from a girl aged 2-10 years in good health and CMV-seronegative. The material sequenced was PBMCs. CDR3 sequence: CASSSSPPRLAGGAYEQYF. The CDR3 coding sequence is TGTGCCAGCAGCTCGTCACCTCCGAGACTAGCGGGGGGGGCCTACGAGCAGTACTTC.